This T cell receptor beta chain derives from a study of T cells in Graves' hyperthyroidism and ophthalmopathy. Findings and caveats of the study: Researchers report that a 13 V-J model separated ophthalmopathy from stable hyperthyroidism.

This clonotype has a handful of counts. Its antigen is not known. The source material, RNA transcripts, was used to amplify TCR beta CDR3 regions. Researchers ran a first-round RT-PCR on the TCR CDR3 using the HTBI primer set. TCRdb re-derived calls from the multiplex PCR reads in MiXCR, one entry per CDR3 protein. The sample holds 700,000 to 950,000 distinct CDR3 sequences, 30% to 40% seen once. The CDR3 sequence is 13 residues long. V was shortened by 6 bases and J by 4 bases, with 10 bases between the two germline ends. Germline lookup yields CDR1 MNHNY and CDR2 SVGAGI (reference sequence). Sequences were obtained from blood. The TCR sequence derives from a woman aged 40 to 50 with Graves' hyperthyroidism. The chain links TRBV6-6 to TRBJ1-3, with D possibly TRBD1 on 6 matching bases. The CDR3 bases are TGTGCCAGCAGACGCGGGACAGGAAACACCATATATTTT. The encoded protein is CASRRGTGNTIYF.